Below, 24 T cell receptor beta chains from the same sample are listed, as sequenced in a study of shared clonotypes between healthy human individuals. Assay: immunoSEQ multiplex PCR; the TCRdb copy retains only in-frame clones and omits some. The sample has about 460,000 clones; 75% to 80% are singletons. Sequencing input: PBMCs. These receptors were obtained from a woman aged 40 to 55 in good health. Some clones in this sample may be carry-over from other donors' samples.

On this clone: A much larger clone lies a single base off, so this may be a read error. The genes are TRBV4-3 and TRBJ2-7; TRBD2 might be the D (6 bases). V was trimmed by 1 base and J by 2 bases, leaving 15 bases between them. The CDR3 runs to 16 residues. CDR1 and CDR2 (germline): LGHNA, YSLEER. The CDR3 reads CASSQAPAGLPYEQYF. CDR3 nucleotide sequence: TGCGCCAGCAGCCAAGCTCCAGCGGGCCTACCCTACGAGCAGTACTTC.

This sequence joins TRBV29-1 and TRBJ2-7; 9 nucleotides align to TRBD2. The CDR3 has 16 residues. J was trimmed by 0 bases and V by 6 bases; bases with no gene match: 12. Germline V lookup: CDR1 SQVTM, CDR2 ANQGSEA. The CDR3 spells CSVPSGASGDSYEQYF. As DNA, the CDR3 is TGCAGCGTCCCAAGCGGGGCTAGCGGGGACTCCTACGAGCAGTACTTC.

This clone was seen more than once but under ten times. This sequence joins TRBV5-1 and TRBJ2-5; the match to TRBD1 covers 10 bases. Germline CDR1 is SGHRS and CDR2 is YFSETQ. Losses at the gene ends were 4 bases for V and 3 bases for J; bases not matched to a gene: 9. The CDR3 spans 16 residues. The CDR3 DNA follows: TGCGCCAGCAGCACCACGAGACAGGGGGCGGAAGAGACCCAGTACTTC. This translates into CASSTTRQGAEETQYF.

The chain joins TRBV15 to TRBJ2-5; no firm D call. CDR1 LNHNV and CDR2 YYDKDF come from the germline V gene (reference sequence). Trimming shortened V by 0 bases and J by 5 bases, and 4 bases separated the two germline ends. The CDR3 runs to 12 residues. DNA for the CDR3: TGTGCCACCAGCAGAGATGCCGAGACCCAGTACTTC. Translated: CATSRDAETQYF.

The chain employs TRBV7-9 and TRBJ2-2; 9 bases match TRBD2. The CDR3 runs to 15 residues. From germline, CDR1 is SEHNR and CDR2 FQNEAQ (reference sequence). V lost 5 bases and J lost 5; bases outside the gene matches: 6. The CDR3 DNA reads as TGTGCCAGCAGCCCGGGACTAGCTCTAACCGGGGAGCTGTTTTTT. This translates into CASSPGLALTGELFF. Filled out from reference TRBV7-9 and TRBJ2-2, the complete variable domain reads DTGVSQNPRHKITKRGQNVTFRCDPISEHNRLYWYRQTLGQGPEFLTYFQNEAQLEKSRLLSDRFSAERPKGSFSTLEIQRTEQGDSAMYLCASSPGLALTGELFFGEGSRLTVL.

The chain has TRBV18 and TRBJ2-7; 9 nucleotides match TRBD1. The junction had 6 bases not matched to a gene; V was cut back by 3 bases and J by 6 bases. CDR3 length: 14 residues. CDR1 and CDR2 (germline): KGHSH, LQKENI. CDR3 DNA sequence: TGTGCCAGCTCACCGGACAGGGGAGTAAGCGAGCAGTACTTC. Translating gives CASSPDRGVSEQYF.

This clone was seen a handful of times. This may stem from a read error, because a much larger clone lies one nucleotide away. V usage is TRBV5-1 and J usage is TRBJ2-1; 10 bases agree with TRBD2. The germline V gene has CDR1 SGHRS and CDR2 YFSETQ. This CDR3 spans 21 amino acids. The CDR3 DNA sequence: TGCGCCAGCAGCTTGCCTTTATCCCAAACTAGCGGGATTCGATCCTACGATGAGCAGTTCTTC. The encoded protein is CASSLPLSQTSGIRSYDEQFF.

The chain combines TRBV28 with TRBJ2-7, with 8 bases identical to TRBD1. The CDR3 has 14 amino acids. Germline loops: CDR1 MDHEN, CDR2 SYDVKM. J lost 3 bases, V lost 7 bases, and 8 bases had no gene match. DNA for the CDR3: TGTGCCAGCAATCCGGGACAGGTTTTCTACGAGCAGTACTTC. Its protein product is CASNPGQVFYEQYF.

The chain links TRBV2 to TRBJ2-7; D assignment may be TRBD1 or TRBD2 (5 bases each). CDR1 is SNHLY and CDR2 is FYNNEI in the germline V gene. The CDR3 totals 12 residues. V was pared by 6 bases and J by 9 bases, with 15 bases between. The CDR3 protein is CASRGELGPQYF. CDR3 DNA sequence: TGTGCCAGCAGGGGGGAGTTGGGGCCGCAGTACTTC.

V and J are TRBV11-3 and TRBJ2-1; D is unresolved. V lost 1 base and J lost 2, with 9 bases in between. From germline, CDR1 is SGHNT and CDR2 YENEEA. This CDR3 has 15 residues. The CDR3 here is CASSLGPATYNEQFF. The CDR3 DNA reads TGTGCCAGCAGCTTAGGGCCAGCTACCTACAATGAGCAGTTCTTC.

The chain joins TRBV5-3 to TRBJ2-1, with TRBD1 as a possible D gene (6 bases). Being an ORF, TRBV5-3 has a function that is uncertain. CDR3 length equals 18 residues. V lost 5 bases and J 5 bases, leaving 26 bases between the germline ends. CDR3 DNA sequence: TGTGCCAGAAGACTGGCAGGGGTTTTAAACAAGGGAAACAATGAGCAGTTCTTC. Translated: CARRLAGVLNKGNNEQFF.

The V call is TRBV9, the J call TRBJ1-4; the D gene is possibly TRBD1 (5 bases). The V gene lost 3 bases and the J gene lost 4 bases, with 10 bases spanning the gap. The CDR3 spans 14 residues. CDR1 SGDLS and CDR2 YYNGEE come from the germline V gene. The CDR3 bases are TGTGCCAGCAGCGCCGGGACCTTTAATGAAAAACTGTTTTTT. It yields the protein CASSAGTFNEKLFF.

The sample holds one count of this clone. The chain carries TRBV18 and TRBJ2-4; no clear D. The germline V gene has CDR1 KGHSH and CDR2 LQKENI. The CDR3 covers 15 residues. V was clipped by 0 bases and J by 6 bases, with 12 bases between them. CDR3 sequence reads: CASSPPYPSGNIQYF. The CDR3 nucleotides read TGTGCCAGCTCACCACCATATCCATCGGGAAACATTCAGTACTTC.

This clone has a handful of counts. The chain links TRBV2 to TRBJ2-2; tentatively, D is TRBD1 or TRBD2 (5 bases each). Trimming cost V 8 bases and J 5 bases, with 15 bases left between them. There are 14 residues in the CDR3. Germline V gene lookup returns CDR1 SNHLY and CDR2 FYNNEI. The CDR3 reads CASQGPGTTGELFF. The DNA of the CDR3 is TGTGCCAGCCAAGGCCCCGGGACGACCGGGGAGCTGTTTTTT.

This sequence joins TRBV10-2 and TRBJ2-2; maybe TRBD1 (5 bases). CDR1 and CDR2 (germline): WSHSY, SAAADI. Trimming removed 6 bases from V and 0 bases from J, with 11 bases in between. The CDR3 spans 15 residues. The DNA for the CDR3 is TGCGCCAGCAGAAGGGGATACCCGAACACCGGGGAGCTGTTTTTT. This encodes CASRRGYPNTGELFF.

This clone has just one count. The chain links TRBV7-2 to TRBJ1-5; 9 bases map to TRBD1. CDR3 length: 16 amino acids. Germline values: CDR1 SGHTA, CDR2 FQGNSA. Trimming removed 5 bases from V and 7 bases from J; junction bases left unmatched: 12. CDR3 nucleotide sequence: TGTGCCAGCAGCCCATTTGCGGGACAGGGTTGGCAGCCCCAGCATTTT. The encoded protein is CASSPFAGQGWQPQHF.

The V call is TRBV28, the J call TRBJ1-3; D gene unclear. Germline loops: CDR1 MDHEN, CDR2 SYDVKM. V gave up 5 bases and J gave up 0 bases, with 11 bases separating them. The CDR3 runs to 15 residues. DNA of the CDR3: TGTGCCAGCAGTCCACCAGCGTCCTCTGGAAACACCATATATTTT. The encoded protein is CASSPPASSGNTIYF. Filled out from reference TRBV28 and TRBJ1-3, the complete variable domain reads DVKVTQSSRYLVKRTGEKVFLECVQDMDHENMFWYRQDPGLGLRLIYFSYDVKMKEKGDIPEGYSVSREKKERFSLILESASTNQTSMYLCASSPPASSGNTIYFGEGSWLTVV.

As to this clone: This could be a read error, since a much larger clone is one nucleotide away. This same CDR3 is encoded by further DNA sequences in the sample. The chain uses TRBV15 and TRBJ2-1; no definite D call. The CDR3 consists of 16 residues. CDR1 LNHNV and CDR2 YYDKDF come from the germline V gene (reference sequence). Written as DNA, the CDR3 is TGTGCCACTAGCAGAGAAGATGGCGTGACCTACAATGAGCAGTTCTTC. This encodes CATSREDGVTYNEQFF. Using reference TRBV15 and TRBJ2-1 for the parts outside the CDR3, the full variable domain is DAMVIQNPRYQVTQFGKPVTLSCSQTLNHNVMYWYQQKSSQAPKLLFHYYDKDFNNEADTPDNFQSRRPNTSFCFLDIRSPGLGDTAMYLCATSREDGVTYNEQFFGPGTRLTVL.

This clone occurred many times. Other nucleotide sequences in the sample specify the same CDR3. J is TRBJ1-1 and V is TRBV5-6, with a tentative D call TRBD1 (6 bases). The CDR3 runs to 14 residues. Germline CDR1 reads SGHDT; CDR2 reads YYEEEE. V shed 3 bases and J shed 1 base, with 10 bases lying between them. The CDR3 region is CASSYPDRNTEAFF. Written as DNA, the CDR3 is TGTGCCAGCAGCTACCCGGACAGGAACACTGAAGCTTTCTTT.

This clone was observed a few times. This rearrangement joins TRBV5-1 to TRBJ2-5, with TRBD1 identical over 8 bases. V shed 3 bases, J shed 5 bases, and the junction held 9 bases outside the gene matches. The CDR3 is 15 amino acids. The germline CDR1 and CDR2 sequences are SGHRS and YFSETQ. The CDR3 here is CASSSPGTGLETQYF. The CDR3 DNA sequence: TGCGCCAGCAGCTCGCCCGGGACAGGCCTTGAGACCCAGTACTTC. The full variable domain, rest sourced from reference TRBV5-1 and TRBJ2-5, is KAGVTQTPRYLIKTRGQQVTLSCSPISGHRSVSWYQQTPGQGLQFLFEYFSETQRNKGNFPGRFSGRQFSNSRSEMNVSTLELGDSALYLCASSSPGTGLETQYFGPGTRLLVL.

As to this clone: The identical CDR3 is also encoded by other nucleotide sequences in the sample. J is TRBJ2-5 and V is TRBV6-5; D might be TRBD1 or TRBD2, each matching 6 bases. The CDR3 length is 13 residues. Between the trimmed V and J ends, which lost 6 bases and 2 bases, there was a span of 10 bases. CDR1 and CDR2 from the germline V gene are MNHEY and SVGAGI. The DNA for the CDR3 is TGTGCCAGCAGCCGGGGGCCTCAAGAGACCCAGTACTTC. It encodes CASSRGPQETQYF.

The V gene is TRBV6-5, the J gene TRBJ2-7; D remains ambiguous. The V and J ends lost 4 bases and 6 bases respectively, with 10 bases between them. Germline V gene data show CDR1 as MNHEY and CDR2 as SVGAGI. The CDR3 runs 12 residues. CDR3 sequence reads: CASSSLFGEQYF. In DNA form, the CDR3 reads TGTGCCAGCAGTTCTTTATTCGGCGAGCAGTACTTC.

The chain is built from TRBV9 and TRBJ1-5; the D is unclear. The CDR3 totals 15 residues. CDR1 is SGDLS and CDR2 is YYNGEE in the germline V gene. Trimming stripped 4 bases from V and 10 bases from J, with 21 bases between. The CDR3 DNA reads TGTGCCAGCAGCCACGGTACCGATGTGACGGAACCCCAGCATTTT. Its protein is CASSHGTDVTEPQHF. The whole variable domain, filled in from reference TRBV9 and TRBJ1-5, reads DSGVTQTPKHLITATGQRVTLRCSPRSGDLSVYWYQQSLDQGLQFLIQYYNGEERAKGNILERFSAQQFPDLHSELNLSSLELGDSALYFCASSHGTDVTEPQHFGDGTRLSIL.

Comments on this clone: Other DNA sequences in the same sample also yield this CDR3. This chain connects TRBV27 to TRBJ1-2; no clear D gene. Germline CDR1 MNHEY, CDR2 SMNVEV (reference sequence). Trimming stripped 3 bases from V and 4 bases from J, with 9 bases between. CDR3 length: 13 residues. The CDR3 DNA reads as TGTGCCAGCAGTTTGAAGGGTGGCTATGGCTACACCTTC. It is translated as CASSLKGGYGYTF.